These 8 T cell receptor beta chains originate from one sample sequenced in a study of blood T cells in healthy people across ages. Next came a second PCR, run for about 6 to 12 cycles, which used a sample-barcoded 5' primer along with a J-beta primer mix. TCRdb called the 5' RACE reads again in MiXCR, with one record for every CDR3 protein. The sample holds fewer than 2,000,000 distinct CDR3 sequences; approximately 39% are singletons and the top ten take more than 20%. Sequencing was carried out using blood. Every receptor here comes from a human donor in good health.

CDR3 in amino acids: CASRAGLTDTQYF. The CDR3 nucleotides read TGTGCCAGCAGGGCGGGGTTGACAGATACGCAGTATTTT. J is TRBJ2-3 and V is TRBV6-4, with a possible D match to TRBD2 (6 bases). V lost 6 bases, J lost 3 bases, and 10 bases lay in between. The germline V gene has CDR1 MRHNA and CDR2 SNTAGT. This CDR3 region has 13 residues.

The table lists this clonotype with many counts. The chain joins TRBV7-2 to TRBJ2-6, with TRBD2 as a possible D gene (5 bases). Trimming left V 2 bases short and J 0 bases short, with 8 bases between. Per the germline V gene, CDR1 is SGHTA and CDR2 is FQGNSA. CDR3 length: 16 residues. CDR3 DNA: TGTGCCAGCAGCTTAAAGGGAGCCTCTGGGGCCAACGTCCTGACTTTC. This sequence encodes CASSLKGASGANVLTF.

The rearrangement joins TRBV5-1 to TRBJ2-7, with 11 bases lining up with TRBD1. The germline CDR1 and CDR2 sequences are SGHRS and YFSETQ. This CDR3 is 16 amino acids long. V lost 7 bases, J lost 2 bases, and 11 bases stayed unmatched. CDR3: CASRSEPGQGAYEQYF. The DNA for the CDR3 is TGCGCCAGCCGGTCGGAGCCGGGACAGGGGGCCTACGAGCAGTACTTC. The full variable domain, completed using reference TRBV5-1 and TRBJ2-7, is KAGVTQTPRYLIKTRGQQVTLSCSPISGHRSVSWYQQTPGQGLQFLFEYFSETQRNKGNFPGRFSGRQFSNSRSEMNVSTLELGDSALYLCASRSEPGQGAYEQYFGPGTRLTVT.

This clonotype was seen more than once but under ten times. The chain couples TRBV20-1 to TRBJ2-4; D is unclear. V lost 2 bases and J 1 base, leaving 18 bases between the germline ends. The CDR3 length is 17 residues. Germline V gene lookup returns CDR1 DFQATT and CDR2 SNEGSKA (reference sequence). The CDR3 is CSARPRKGTLAKNIQYF. The CDR3 nucleotides are TGCAGTGCTAGACCGAGGAAGGGAACTCTGGCCAAAAACATTCAGTACTTC.

The chain joins TRBV6-6 to TRBJ2-1; D not resolved. The CDR3 runs 14 residues. V shed 7 bases and J shed 0 bases, with 10 bases lying between them. Germline V CDR1 and CDR2: MNHNY, SVGAGI (reference sequence). CDR3 nucleotides: TGTGCCAGCACGCGGACGCCCTCCTACAATGAGCAGTTCTTC. Translation: CASTRTPSYNEQFF.

A single count supports this clonotype. The chain employs TRBV5-1 and TRBJ2-5; D is uncertain. In germline, CDR1 is SGHRS, CDR2 YFSETQ. Trimming cost V 5 bases and J 2 bases, with 13 bases left between them. The CDR3 has 14 residues. The CDR3 DNA reads TGCGCCAGCAGGTCGTCGTCTGGGCAAGAGACCCAGTACTTC. Its translation is CASRSSSGQETQYF.

In this sample, this clonotype turned up a few times. The chain carries TRBV12-3 or TRBV12-4 and TRBJ1-2; TRBD1 aligns across 8 bases. The CDR3 sequence is 16 residues long. Trimming at V came to 5 bases and at J to 2 bases, leaving 10 bases not matched to a gene. The CDR3 protein is CASSRRTGGLNYGYTF. CDR3 DNA sequence: TGTGCCAGCAGTCGACGTACAGGGGGATTAAACTATGGCTACACCTTC.

This clonotype has ten or more counts. The J gene is TRBJ2-7, the V gene TRBV28; TRBD2 matches 7 bases. The CDR3 consists of 14 residues. Trimming removed 8 bases from V and 0 bases from J; junction bases left unmatched: 7. Germline CDR1 reads MDHEN; CDR2 reads SYDVKM. The CDR3, as DNA: TGTGCCAGCGAGGGAGGGTCCTACTCCTACGAGCAGTACTTC. Its protein is CASEGGSYSYEQYF.